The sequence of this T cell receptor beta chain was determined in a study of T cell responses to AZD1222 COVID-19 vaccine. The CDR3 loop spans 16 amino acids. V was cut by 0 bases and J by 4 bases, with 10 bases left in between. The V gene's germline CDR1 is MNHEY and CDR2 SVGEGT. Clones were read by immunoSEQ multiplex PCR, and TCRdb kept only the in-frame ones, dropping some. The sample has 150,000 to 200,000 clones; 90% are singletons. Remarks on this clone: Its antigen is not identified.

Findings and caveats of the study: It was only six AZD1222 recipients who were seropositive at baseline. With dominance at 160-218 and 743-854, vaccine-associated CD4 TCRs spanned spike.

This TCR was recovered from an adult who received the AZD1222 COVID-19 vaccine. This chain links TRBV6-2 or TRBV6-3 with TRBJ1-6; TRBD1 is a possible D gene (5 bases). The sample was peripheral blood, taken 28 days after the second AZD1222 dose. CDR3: CASSYSDTRYNSPLHF. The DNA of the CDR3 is TGTGCCAGCAGTTACTCGGACACCCGATATAATTCACCCCTCCACTTT.